The next 7 T cell receptor beta chains were all read from a single sample in a study of T cells after yellow fever vaccination (dated by TCRdb to the late 2010s). This specimen's treatment or condition label, interpreted: live attenuated yellow fever vaccine strain. Libraries were constructed by 5' RACE. Sequencing was performed on an Illumina HiSeq 2500. The raw public reads went through TCRdb reprocessing: fastp at Q25, MiXCR clone calling, in-frame beta chains kept. Identical CDR3 proteins give one entry, which carries the most common genes and DNA. A total of some 350,000 distinct CDR3 sequences appear in this sample, 8.7% of them only once. The ten largest clones capture around 17% of the sample. The sample in question was PBMCs, obtained on the day of the first yellow fever vaccination. The receptors were sampled from a man younger than 30 who received the YFV17D yellow fever vaccine.

The chain couples TRBV19 to TRBJ2-5, with 7 bases identical to TRBD1. Germline lookup yields CDR1 LNHDA and CDR2 SQIVND (reference sequence). The CDR3 contains 14 residues. V shed 5 bases, J shed 5 bases, and the junction held 8 bases outside the gene matches. DNA for the CDR3: TGTGCCAGTAGTGAGATCCGAGGGGGCGAGACCCAGTACTTC. This gives the protein CASSEIRGGETQYF.

The chain couples TRBV7-2 to TRBJ2-5, with D unclear. The germline V and J ends were trimmed by 1 base and 1 base, with 10 bases remaining between them. The CDR3 spans 15 residues. CDR1 is SGHTA and CDR2 is FQGNSA in the germline V gene. The CDR3 DNA is TGTGCCAGCAGCTTAGGAGGTCACTCCCAAGAGACCCAGTACTTC. This translates into CASSLGGHSQETQYF.

This clonotype showed up many times. The DNA of the CDR3 is TGCGCCAGCAGCCAAGATGGGCGGGGGCGATACAATGAGCAGTTCTTC. Translated, it gives CASSQDGRGRYNEQFF. V gene TRBV4-1 combines with J gene TRBJ2-1; D possibly corresponds to TRBD2 (7 bases). Germline CDR1 reads MGHRA; CDR2 reads YSYEKL. V was clipped by 0 bases and J by 4 bases, with 13 bases between them. The length of the CDR3 is 16 residues.

A few counts support this clonotype. V usage is TRBV27 and J usage is TRBJ2-3; 13 bases are shared with TRBD2. V was pared by 5 bases and J by 1 base, with 6 bases of the junction left unmatched. Germline loops: CDR1 MNHEY, CDR2 SMNVEV (reference sequence). The CDR3 totals 17 residues. The CDR3 bases are TGTGCCAGCAGTGCATCACTAGCGGGGGGGGGCACAGATACGCAGTATTTT. The encoded protein is CASSASLAGGGTDTQYF.

A few counts support this clonotype. The rearrangement uses TRBV7-2 and TRBJ1-1; a weak D match, TRBD1 (5 bases). Germline V gene sequence: CDR1 SGHTA, CDR2 FQGNSA. This CDR3 is 14 amino acids long. Between the trimmed V and J ends, which lost 0 bases and 4 bases, there was a span of 9 bases. The CDR3 sequence: CASSLAGVSTEAFF. In DNA form, the CDR3 reads TGTGCCAGCAGCTTAGCGGGGGTTTCCACTGAAGCTTTCTTT.

The table lists this clonotype with many counts. The chain joins TRBV4-3 to TRBJ2-2; 10 positions match TRBD2. V trimming: 0 bases; J trimming: 5 bases; junction bases outside the gene matches: 12. CDR1 is LGHNA, CDR2 YSLEER, per germline. The CDR3 consists of 19 residues. The CDR3 DNA sequence: TGCGCCAGCAGCCAAGAAGCGGGGGGGCTGTTACCGGGGACCGGGGAGCTGTTTTTT. Translating it yields CASSQEAGGLLPGTGELFF.

This clonotype has only a few counts. The DNA of the CDR3 is TGCAGTGCTAGAGATCGGTCGGTTCTGAACACTGAAGCTTTCTTT. It specifies CSARDRSVLNTEAFF. The chain recombines TRBV20-1 with TRBJ1-1; no clear D gene. Germline V gene data show CDR1 as DFQATT and CDR2 as SNEGSKA (reference sequence). The CDR3 contains 15 residues. Trimming removed 0 bases from V and 0 bases from J, with 11 bases in between.